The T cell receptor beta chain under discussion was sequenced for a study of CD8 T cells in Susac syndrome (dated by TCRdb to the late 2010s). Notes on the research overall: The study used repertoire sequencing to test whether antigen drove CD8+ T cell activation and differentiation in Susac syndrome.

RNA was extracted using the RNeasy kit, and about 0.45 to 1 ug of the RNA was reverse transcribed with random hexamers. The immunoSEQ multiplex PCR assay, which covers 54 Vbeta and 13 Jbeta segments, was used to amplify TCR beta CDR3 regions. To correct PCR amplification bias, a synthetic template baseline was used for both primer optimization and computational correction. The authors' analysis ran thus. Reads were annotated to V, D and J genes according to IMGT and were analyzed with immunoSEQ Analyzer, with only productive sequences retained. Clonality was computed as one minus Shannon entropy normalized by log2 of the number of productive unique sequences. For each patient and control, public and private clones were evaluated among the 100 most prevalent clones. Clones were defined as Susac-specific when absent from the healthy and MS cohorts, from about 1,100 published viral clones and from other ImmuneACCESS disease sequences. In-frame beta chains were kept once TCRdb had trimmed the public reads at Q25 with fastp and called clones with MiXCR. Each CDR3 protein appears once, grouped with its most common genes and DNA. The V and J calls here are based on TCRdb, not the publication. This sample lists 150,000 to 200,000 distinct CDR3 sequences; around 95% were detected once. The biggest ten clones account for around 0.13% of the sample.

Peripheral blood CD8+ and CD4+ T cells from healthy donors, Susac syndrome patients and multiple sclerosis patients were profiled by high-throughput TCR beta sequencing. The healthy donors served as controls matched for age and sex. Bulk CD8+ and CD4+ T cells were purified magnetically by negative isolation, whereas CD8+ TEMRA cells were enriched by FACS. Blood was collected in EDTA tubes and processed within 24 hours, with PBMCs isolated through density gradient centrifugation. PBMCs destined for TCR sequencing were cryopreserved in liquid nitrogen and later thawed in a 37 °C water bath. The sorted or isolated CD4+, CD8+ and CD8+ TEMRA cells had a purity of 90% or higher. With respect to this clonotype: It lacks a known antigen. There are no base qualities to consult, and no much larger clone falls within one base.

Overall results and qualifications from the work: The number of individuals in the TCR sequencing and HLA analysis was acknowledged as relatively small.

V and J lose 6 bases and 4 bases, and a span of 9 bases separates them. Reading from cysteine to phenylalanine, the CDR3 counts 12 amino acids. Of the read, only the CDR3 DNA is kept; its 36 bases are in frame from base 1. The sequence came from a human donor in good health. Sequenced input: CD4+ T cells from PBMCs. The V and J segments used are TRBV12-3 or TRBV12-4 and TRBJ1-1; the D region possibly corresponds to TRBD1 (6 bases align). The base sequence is TGTGCCAGCAGCCACAGGGTCACTGAAGCTTTCTTT. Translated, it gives CASSHRVTEAFF.